One sample yielded the 6 T cell receptor beta chains listed below, sequenced in a study of vaccination and CD4 T cells after COVID-19. These TCRs' antigens remain unknown. Indicated treatment: approximately nine-day PBMC culture with coronavirus spike peptide pools or control peptides (ViraFEST assay). Cultured CD4+ T-cell DNA underwent Oncomine TCR Beta short-read sequencing. Each CDR3 protein gets one entry after TCRdb re-called the PCR reads with MiXCR. In the table there are 4,200 or so distinct CDR3 sequences, around 68% of which are singletons. The sample was CD4+ T cells from blood, cultured in vitro. Every receptor here comes from a human donor who had recovered from COVID-19.

The chain recombines TRBV20-1 with TRBJ1-1; D remains unclear. The CDR3 contains 13 residues. V lost 3 bases and J 0 bases, leaving 8 bases between the germline ends. CDR1 and CDR2 (germline): DFQATT, SNEGSKA (reference sequence). The CDR3 coding sequence is TGCAGTGCTAGGTCGGATCTGAACACTGAAGCTTTCTTT. It yields the protein CSARSDLNTEAFF.

V and J are TRBV20-1 and TRBJ2-5; D is unclear. CDR3 length: 15 residues. V lost 6 bases and J lost 2, with 19 bases in between. Germline V gives CDR1 DFQATT, CDR2 SNEGSKA (reference sequence). The CDR3 protein is CSAIRSRTPQETQYF. For the CDR3, the DNA is TGCAGTGCCATTAGGAGCCGTACCCCGCAAGAGACCCAGTACTTC.

V is TRBV20-1 and J is TRBJ1-1, with a weak D call TRBD1 (5 bases). The CDR3 is 13 amino acids. Trimming stripped 2 bases from V and 7 bases from J, with 14 bases between. Germline CDR1 reads DFQATT; CDR2 reads SNEGSKA (reference sequence). As DNA, the CDR3 is TGCAGTGCTAGACCGGGACGCCCCGATGAAGCTTTCTTT. It specifies CSARPGRPDEAFF.

This clonotype is a singleton in its sample. The chain links TRBV12-3 or TRBV12-4 to TRBJ2-5, with 14 bases matching TRBD2. The CDR3 totals 15 residues. The V gene end was trimmed by 5 bases and the J gene end by 4 bases; junction bases not matched to a gene: 3. The DNA of the CDR3 is TGTGCCAGCAGTAGGACTAGCGGGGGGTCAGAGACCCAGTACTTC. Amino acid sequence: CASSRTSGGSETQYF.

The rearrangement joins TRBV10-3 to TRBJ2-7; 9 nucleotides line up with TRBD1. CDR3 size: 13 residues. V shed 9 bases, J shed 5 bases, and the junction held 8 bases outside the gene matches. Per the germline V gene, CDR1 is ENHRY and CDR2 is SYGVKD. In DNA form, the CDR3 reads TGTGCCATTTTGGACAGGGGACGGAACGAGCAGTACTTC. Protein sequence: CAILDRGRNEQYF.

This clonotype was observed a single time. V is TRBV7-2 and J is TRBJ1-5; D call uncertain. CDR3 length: 13 amino acids. Trimming pared 3 bases from V and 0 bases from J, leaving 3 bases between. Germline V lookup: CDR1 SGHTA, CDR2 FQGNSA. CDR3 nucleotide sequence: TGTGCCAGCAGCTTCTCTAGCAATCAGCCCCAGCATTTT. Amino acid sequence: CASSFSSNQPQHF. The full variable domain, rest sourced from reference TRBV7-2 and TRBJ1-5, is GAGVSQSPSNKVTEKGKDVELRCDPISGHTALYWYRQSLGQGLEFLIYFQGNSAPDKSGLPSDRFSAERTGGSVSTLTIQRTQQEDSAVYLCASSFSSNQPQHFGDGTRLSIL.